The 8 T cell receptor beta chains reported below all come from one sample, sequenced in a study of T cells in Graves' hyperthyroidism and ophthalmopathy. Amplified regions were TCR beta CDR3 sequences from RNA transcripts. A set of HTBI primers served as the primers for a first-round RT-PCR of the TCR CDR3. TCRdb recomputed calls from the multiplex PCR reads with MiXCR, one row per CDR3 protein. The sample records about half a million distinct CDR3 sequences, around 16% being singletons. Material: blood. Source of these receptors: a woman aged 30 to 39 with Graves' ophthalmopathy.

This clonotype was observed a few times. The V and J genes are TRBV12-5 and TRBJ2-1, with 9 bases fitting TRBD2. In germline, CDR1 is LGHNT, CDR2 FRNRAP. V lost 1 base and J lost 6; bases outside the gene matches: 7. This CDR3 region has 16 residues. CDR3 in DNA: TGTGCTAGTGGTTTGGCATTAGCGGGAGTACGCAATGAGCAGTTCTTC. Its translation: CASGLALAGVRNEQFF.

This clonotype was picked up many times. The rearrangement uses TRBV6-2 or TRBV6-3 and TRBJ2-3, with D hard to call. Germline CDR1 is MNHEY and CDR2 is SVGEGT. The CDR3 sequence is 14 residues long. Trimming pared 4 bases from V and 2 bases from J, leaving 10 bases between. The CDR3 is CASSLTSFTDTQYF. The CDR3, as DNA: TGTGCCAGCAGTTTGACTTCCTTCACAGATACGCAGTATTTT.

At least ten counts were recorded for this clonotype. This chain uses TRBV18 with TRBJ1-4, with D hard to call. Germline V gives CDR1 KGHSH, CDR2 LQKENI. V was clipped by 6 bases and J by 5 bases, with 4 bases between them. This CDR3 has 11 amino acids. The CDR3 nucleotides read TGTGCCAGCTCTCAGAATGAAAAACTGTTTTTT. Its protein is CASSQNEKLFF.

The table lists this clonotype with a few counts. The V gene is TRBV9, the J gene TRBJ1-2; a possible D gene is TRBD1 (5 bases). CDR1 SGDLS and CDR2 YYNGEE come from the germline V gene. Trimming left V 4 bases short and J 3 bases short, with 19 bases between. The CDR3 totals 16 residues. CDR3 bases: TGTGCCAGCAGCATTCGCTCCTCAGGGCTCGACTATGGCTACACCTTC. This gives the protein CASSIRSSGLDYGYTF.

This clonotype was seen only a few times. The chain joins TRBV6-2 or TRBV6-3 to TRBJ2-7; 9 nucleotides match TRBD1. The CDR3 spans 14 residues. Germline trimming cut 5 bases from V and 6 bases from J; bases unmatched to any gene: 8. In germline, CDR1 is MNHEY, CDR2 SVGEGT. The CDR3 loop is CASSRDRVWSEQYF. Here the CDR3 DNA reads TGTGCCAGCAGTCGGGACAGGGTATGGAGCGAGCAGTACTTC.

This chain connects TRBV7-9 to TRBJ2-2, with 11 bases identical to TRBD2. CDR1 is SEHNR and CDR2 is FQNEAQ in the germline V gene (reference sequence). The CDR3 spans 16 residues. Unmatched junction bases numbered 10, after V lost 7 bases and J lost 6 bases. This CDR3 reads CASTVLAGGPSGELFF. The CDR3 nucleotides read TGTGCCAGCACCGTTTTAGCGGGAGGGCCCTCCGGGGAGCTGTTTTTT.

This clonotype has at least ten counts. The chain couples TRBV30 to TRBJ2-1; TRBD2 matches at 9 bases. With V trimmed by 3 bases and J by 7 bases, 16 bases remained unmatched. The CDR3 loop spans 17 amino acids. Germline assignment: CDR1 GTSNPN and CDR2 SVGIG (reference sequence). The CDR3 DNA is TGTGCCTGGAGCTCGGTGGGGGCGGGAGGGCCGTTTAATGAGCAGTTCTTC. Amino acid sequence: CAWSSVGAGGPFNEQFF.

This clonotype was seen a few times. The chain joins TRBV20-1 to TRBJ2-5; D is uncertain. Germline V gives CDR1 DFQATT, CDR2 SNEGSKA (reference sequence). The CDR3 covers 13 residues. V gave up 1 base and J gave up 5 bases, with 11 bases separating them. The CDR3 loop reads CSARALARETQYF. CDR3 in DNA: TGCAGTGCTAGAGCCCTCGCTAGGGAGACCCAGTACTTC.